This TCR beta chain appears in the sequencing data of a study of blood T cell repertoires in COVID-19. In the study overall: Samples taken during acute and convalescent COVID-19 were collected in the United States, Italy and Spain. PBMCs, B-cell-depleted T cells, or T cells were the source of the cDNA or gDNA that made up the material.

This clone was seen a single time. Original data processing: Amplified reference gene primers provided the basis for estimating nucleated cell counts. Sequenced by immunoSEQ multiplex PCR; TCRdb stores in-frame clones only, minus some. V and J calls and clone size are given by that table; D and trimming were obtained from the DNA. The sample has tens of thousands of clones; 65% to 90% are singletons. CDR3 length equals 14 residues. Trimming removed 5 bases at V and 1 base at J, with 11 bases between. Looked up from germline, CDR1 is SGHTS and CDR2 is YDEGEE. What was sequenced was peripheral blood. The gene calls are TRBV5-8 and TRBJ2-3; tentatively, D is TRBD1 (6 bases). This clonotype was obtained from a human donor in a cohort sampled during active COVID-19. The CDR3 region is CASRLGGGTDTQYF. In nucleotides, the CDR3 is TGTGCCAGCAGGCTTGGGGGCGGCACAGATACGCAGTATTTT.